These 22 T cell receptor beta chains originate from one sample sequenced in a study of neurological immune-mediated disorders. In TCRdb, the 5' RACE reads were re-called with MiXCR into one record per CDR3 protein. The table has roughly 49,000 distinct CDR3 sequences, 12% seen once. Specified time point: longitudinal time-point 3. What was sequenced was PBMCs. These receptors were obtained from a male donor with HTLV-1-associated myelopathy (HAM/TSP).

The sample holds many counts of this clonotype. The rearrangement links TRBV11-2 to TRBJ2-7; possible D gene TRBD1, 5 bases. CDR3 length equals 12 residues. Per the germline V gene, CDR1 is SGHAT and CDR2 is FQNNGV. Trimming cost V 1 base and J 5 bases, with 6 bases left between them. The CDR3 region has the DNA TGTGCCAGCAGCTTAGCCAGGGACGAGCAGTACTTC. Encoded protein: CASSLARDEQYF.

This clonotype was observed at least ten times. The rearrangement joins TRBV11-3 to TRBJ2-1, with 7 bases that match TRBD2. V lost 5 bases, J lost 6 bases, and 4 bases stayed unmatched. Looked up from germline, CDR1 is SGHNT and CDR2 is YENEEA. The CDR3 has 13 amino acids. CDR3 in DNA: TGTGCCAGCAGCCGGGGGAGGGTCAATGAGCAGTTCTTC. Protein: CASSRGRVNEQFF.

This clonotype was recorded at least ten times. The chain joins TRBV7-9 to TRBJ1-2; 11 bases agree with TRBD1. Germline CDR1 SEHNR, CDR2 FQNEAQ (reference sequence). J lost 0 bases, V lost 5 bases, and 8 bases had no gene match. The CDR3 totals 17 residues. The CDR3 is CASSPTGTGGANYGYTF. CDR3 in DNA: TGTGCCAGCAGCCCAACCGGGACAGGGGGGGCTAACTATGGCTACACCTTC. Looking up the rest from reference TRBV7-9 and TRBJ1-2 gives the full variable domain: DTGVSQNPRHKITKRGQNVTFRCDPISEHNRLYWYRQTLGQGPEFLTYFQNEAQLEKSRLLSDRFSAERPKGSFSTLEIQRTEQGDSAMYLCASSPTGTGGANYGYTFGSGTRLTVV.

This clonotype was seen ten or more times. The gene calls are TRBV15 and TRBJ1-1; D might be TRBD1 (6 bases). V was pared by 1 base and J by 5 bases, with 14 bases between. CDR1 LNHNV and CDR2 YYDKDF come from the germline V gene (reference sequence). This CDR3 has 15 amino acids. CDR3 protein: CATSRGGTPWTEAFF. The CDR3 region has the DNA TGTGCCACCAGCAGAGGCGGGACACCGTGGACTGAAGCTTTCTTT.

This clonotype was seen many times. The chain couples TRBV28 to TRBJ2-6, with D perhaps matching TRBD1 or TRBD2 (5 bases each). Germline V CDR1 and CDR2: MDHEN, SYDVKM. The V gene lost 6 bases and the J gene lost 0 bases, with 15 bases spanning the gap. CDR3 length: 17 amino acids. The CDR3, as DNA: TGTGCCAGCAGCAATCCGGGACCGGCCTCTGGGGCCAACGTCCTGACTTTC. This codes for CASSNPGPASGANVLTF.

The gene calls are TRBV6-1 and TRBJ2-3; TRBD1 might be the D (5 bases). The CDR3 totals 18 residues. Between the trimmed V and J ends, which lost 2 bases and 3 bases, there was a span of 21 bases. Per the germline V gene, CDR1 is MNHNS and CDR2 is SASEGT. The CDR3 sequence: CASSESNPFQQGTDTQYF. As DNA, the CDR3 is TGTGCCAGCAGTGAATCGAATCCGTTCCAGCAGGGTACAGATACGCAGTATTTT.

This clonotype showed up many times. The CDR3 loop reads CASSLVPYQETQYF. The CDR3 DNA reads TGTGCCAGCAGCTTGGTTCCGTACCAAGAGACCCAGTACTTC. This chain connects TRBV5-6 to TRBJ2-5, with D unresolved. There are 14 residues in the CDR3. V was trimmed by 0 bases and J by 0 bases, leaving 6 bases between them. CDR1 SGHDT and CDR2 YYEEEE come from the germline V gene.

To note about this clonotype: Just one base apart from a much larger clone, this may be a read error. V is TRBV6-2 or TRBV6-3 and J is TRBJ2-7; 7 bases match TRBD2. CDR1 and CDR2 (germline): MNHEY, SVGEGT. The CDR3 length is 16 residues. Losses at the gene ends were 0 bases for V and 2 bases for J; bases not matched to a gene: 7. CDR3 DNA: TGTGCCAGCAGTTACTCCTCGCAGGCGGGGGCCTACGAGCAGTACTTC. It is translated as CASSYSSQAGAYEQYF.

This clonotype was seen at least ten times. The chain is built from TRBV5-1 and TRBJ2-5; D remains unclear. V was cut by 4 bases and J by 2 bases, with 3 bases left in between. This CDR3 has 11 amino acids. From germline, CDR1 is SGHRS and CDR2 YFSETQ. CDR3: CASSRQETQYF. CDR3 bases: TGCGCCAGCAGCAGGCAAGAGACCCAGTACTTC.

This clonotype was counted at least ten times. The V and J genes are TRBV29-1 and TRBJ2-3; tentatively, D is TRBD1 (6 bases). Trimming left V 5 bases short and J 3 bases short, with 18 bases between. Per germline, CDR1 SQVTM and CDR2 ANQGSEA. The CDR3 runs 15 residues. The CDR3 protein is CSVKVGRGWTDTQYF. The DNA for the CDR3 is TGCAGCGTTAAGGTGGGCAGGGGATGGACAGATACGCAGTATTTT.

This clonotype was detected ten times or more. CDR3 region: CSARGPKGEQYF. In DNA form, the CDR3 reads TGCAGTGCTAGAGGCCCCAAGGGAGAGCAGTACTTC. The V and J genes are TRBV20-1 and TRBJ2-7; D gene uncertain. V lost 1 base and J lost 7, with 11 bases in between. Germline-derived CDR1 and CDR2 are DFQATT and SNEGSKA (reference sequence). This CDR3 has 12 residues.

At least ten counts were recorded for this clonotype. The V call is TRBV7-2, the J call TRBJ2-1; 12 positions match TRBD2. The CDR3 runs to 17 residues. V trimming: 5 bases; J trimming: 1 base; junction bases outside the gene matches: 6. Germline values: CDR1 SGHTA, CDR2 FQGNSA. CDR3 amino acids: CASSPRLAGVSYNEQFF. CDR3 sequence (DNA): TGTGCCAGCAGCCCAAGACTAGCGGGGGTTTCCTACAATGAGCAGTTCTTC.

Ten or more counts support this clonotype. This CDR3 reads CSASIGAGTDTQYF. For the CDR3, the DNA is TGCAGTGCTAGCATTGGGGCGGGCACAGATACGCAGTATTTT. The chain employs TRBV20-1 and TRBJ2-3, with D tentatively TRBD1 (5 bases). The CDR3 is 14 residues long. Germline V gene data show CDR1 as DFQATT and CDR2 as SNEGSKA (reference sequence). Trimming removed 3 bases at V and 1 base at J, with 11 bases between.

This clonotype occurred many times. The chain employs TRBV7-2 and TRBJ2-5, with D perhaps matching TRBD1 (6 bases). The germline gives CDR1 SGHTA, CDR2 FQGNSA. The length of the CDR3 is 14 residues. V lost 3 bases and J lost 4, with 12 bases in between. In DNA, the CDR3 is TGTGCCAGCAGCTTGGCCACAGGGAGAGAGACCCAGTACTTC. Translating gives CASSLATGRETQYF.

This clonotype showed up many times. The CDR3 DNA reads TGCGCCAGCAGCGCATCTAGCGGGGGGGCACACAATGAGCAGTTCTTC. Its protein product is CASSASSGGAHNEQFF. The rearrangement joins TRBV5-1 to TRBJ2-1, with 12 bases aligning to TRBD2. The CDR3 extends over 16 amino acids. Germline V lookup: CDR1 SGHRS, CDR2 YFSETQ. J was trimmed by 5 bases and V by 4 bases; bases with no gene match: 7. Together with reference TRBV5-1 and TRBJ2-1, the CDR3 gives the full variable domain: KAGVTQTPRYLIKTRGQQVTLSCSPISGHRSVSWYQQTPGQGLQFLFEYFSETQRNKGNFPGRFSGRQFSNSRSEMNVSTLELGDSALYLCASSASSGGAHNEQFFGPGTRLTVL.

This clonotype was recorded at least ten times. The rearrangement uses TRBV24-1 and TRBJ2-3, with 9 nucleotides matching TRBD1. CDR3 size: 16 residues. The germline V gene encodes CDR1 KGHDR and CDR2 SFDVKD. J gave up 4 bases and V 1 base, and 5 bases lay outside the gene matches. The CDR3 loop is CATSDLRTGEADTQYF. Written as DNA, the CDR3 is TGTGCCACCAGTGATTTAAGGACAGGGGAAGCAGATACGCAGTATTTT.

The table lists this clonotype with many counts. The genes are TRBV7-9 and TRBJ2-2; a possible D gene is TRBD2 (6 bases). The CDR3 loop spans 14 amino acids. Germline V lookup: CDR1 SEHNR, CDR2 FQNEAQ (reference sequence). V lost 5 bases and J lost 4, with 11 bases in between. The CDR3 nucleotides are TGTGCCAGCAGCCCCGGGACTTCCACCGGGGAGCTGTTTTTT. This gives the protein CASSPGTSTGELFF.

This clonotype has ten or more counts. The chain is built from TRBV9 and TRBJ1-1; D unresolved. Looked up from germline, CDR1 is SGDLS and CDR2 is YYNGEE. V was shortened by 3 bases and J by 6 bases, with 15 bases between the two germline ends. The CDR3 sequence is 14 residues long. CDR3 coding DNA: TGTGCCAGCAGCGGAGACATGATTGACCCTGAAGCTTTCTTT. Translated: CASSGDMIDPEAFF.

This clonotype was counted at least ten times. The rearrangement joins TRBV27 to TRBJ2-1; 9 bases fit TRBD2. Germline V gives CDR1 MNHEY, CDR2 SMNVEV (reference sequence). The CDR3 is 13 residues long. Unmatched junction bases numbered 3, after V lost 3 bases and J lost 9 bases. The CDR3 region is CASSFGGGAEQFF. For the CDR3, the DNA is TGTGCCAGCAGTTTTGGCGGGGGGGCTGAGCAGTTCTTC.

A word on this clonotype: Given a much more abundant clone one base away, this may be a read error. The gene calls are TRBV6-5 and TRBJ1-2; D gene uncertain. The CDR3 runs 14 residues. V dropped 6 bases and J dropped 8 bases, with 19 bases sitting between them. Germline V lookup: CDR1 MNHEY, CDR2 SVGAGI. In DNA, the CDR3 is TGTGCCAGCAGACCCGGACGGAAGATTGGAGGCTACACCTTC. This codes for CASRPGRKIGGYTF.

This clonotype showed up many times. The rearrangement joins TRBV5-1 to TRBJ1-1; no clear D gene. The CDR3 runs 12 residues. Between the trimmed V and J ends, which lost 5 bases and 1 base, there was a span of 6 bases. Germline V gives CDR1 SGHRS, CDR2 YFSETQ. The CDR3 DNA reads TGCGCCAGCAGTTTTGAGAACACTGAAGCTTTCTTT. Amino acid sequence: CASSFENTEAFF.

This clonotype has at least ten counts. The chain uses TRBV20-1 and TRBJ2-7, with D hard to call. This CDR3 is 10 amino acids long. V was trimmed by 6 bases and J by 6 bases, leaving 9 bases between them. The germline CDR1 and CDR2 sequences are DFQATT and SNEGSKA (reference sequence). CDR3: CSATWTEQYF. In DNA, the CDR3 is TGCAGTGCAACCTGGACCGAGCAGTACTTC.